These 11 T cell receptor beta chains were sequenced from one sample in a study of immune characterization of retroperitoneal liposarcoma. TCRdb fed the PCR reads into MiXCR, producing one record per CDR3 protein. The sample lists 1,000 to 1,500 distinct CDR3 sequences; about 41% were seen once. The material sequenced was tumor tissue. The receptor source for this set is a male donor with retroperitoneal liposarcoma.

As concerns this clonotype: This may be a read error: a much more frequent sequence differs by one nucleotide. This chain joins TRBV11-1 and TRBJ2-5; 7 bases are a match to TRBD1. The V gene end was trimmed by 0 bases and the J gene end by 11 bases; junction bases not matched to a gene: 15. Germline assignment: CDR1 SGHAT and CDR2 FQDESV (reference sequence). The CDR3 loop spans 16 amino acids. Written as DNA, the CDR3 is TGTGCCAGCAGCTTAGCGGGGACAGTCTCCTACAATGAGCAGTACTTC. Translation: CASSLAGTVSYNEQYF.

The chain joins TRBV10-1 to TRBJ2-1; 9 bases match TRBD1. Per the germline V gene, CDR1 is WNHNN and CDR2 is SYGVQD (reference sequence). This CDR3 has 10 residues. V was pared by 10 bases and J by 14 bases, with 6 bases of the junction left unmatched. As DNA, the CDR3 is TGCGCCACTCCTGGGACAGGGAAGTTCTTC. This gives the protein CATPGTGKFF.

This clonotype was seen a few times. The rearrangement joins TRBV6-8 to TRBJ2-2; D might be TRBD1 (5 bases). The CDR3 extends over 13 amino acids. The V end was cut by 6 bases, the J end by 0 bases, with 5 bases between. CDR1 MNHGY and CDR2 SAAAGT come from the germline V gene. CDR3 sequence reads: CASRTANTGELFF. The DNA for the CDR3 is TGTGCCAGCAGGACAGCGAACACCGGGGAGCTGTTTTTT.

This rearrangement joins TRBV6-1 to TRBJ2-5, with D tentatively TRBD2 (6 bases). CDR1 and CDR2 (germline): MNHNS, SASEGT. Trimming took off 2 bases at V and 0 bases at J, with 16 bases between the two ends. This CDR3 region has 17 residues. The CDR3 spells CASSEMRDLKNQETQYF. The CDR3 region has the DNA TGTGCCAGCAGTGAAATGAGGGACTTAAAAAACCAAGAGACCCAGTACTTC.

This clonotype has just a few counts. The V call is TRBV6-2 or TRBV6-3, the J call TRBJ2-1, with D uncertain. The CDR3 totals 18 residues. Germline lookup yields CDR1 MNHEY and CDR2 SVGEGT. The ends were cut back, 1 base at V and 1 base at J, with 17 bases in the middle. CDR3 DNA: TGTGCCAGCAGTTACTACGCTGACCTCCCCGGGTCCTACAATGAGCAGTTCTTC. Translation: CASSYYADLPGSYNEQFF.

This clonotype has just a few counts. The chain uses TRBV27 and TRBJ2-5; 7 nucleotides match TRBD2. Trimming took 5 bases from V and 2 from J; bases not matched to a gene: 11. The CDR3 is 16 residues long. Germline V gene lookup returns CDR1 MNHEY and CDR2 SMNVEV (reference sequence). The CDR3 DNA reads TGTGCCAGCAGTCTCGGATATCGGGAGGCTCAAGAGACCCAGTACTTC. Protein: CASSLGYREAQETQYF.

V is TRBV12-3 or TRBV12-4 and J is TRBJ1-4; D is unresolved. V was pared by 0 bases and J by 0 bases, with 5 bases between. CDR3 length: 15 residues. DNA for the CDR3: TGTGCCAGCAGTTTAGCGCCCTCAACTAATGAAAAACTGTTTTTT. It encodes CASSLAPSTNEKLFF.

V is TRBV27 and J is TRBJ2-1; the D call may be TRBD1 or TRBD2 (5 bases each). Trimming shortened V by 8 bases and J by 6 bases, and 20 bases separated the two germline ends. This CDR3 is built from 15 residues. The germline gives CDR1 MNHEY, CDR2 SMNVEV (reference sequence). The CDR3 region is CASRKFRDEFNEQFF. In nucleotides, the CDR3 is TGTGCCAGCCGAAAATTCAGGGACGAATTCAATGAGCAGTTCTTC.

This clonotype was picked up a small number of times. The gene calls are TRBV27 and TRBJ2-4; TRBD1 is a possible D gene (6 bases). The CDR3 has 15 amino acids. Germline CDR1 and CDR2: MNHEY and SMNVEV (reference sequence). V was shortened by 7 bases and J by 13 bases, with 26 bases between the two germline ends. The CDR3: CASMVSRGGLNEQYF. The CDR3, as DNA: TGTGCCAGCATGGTCTCCAGGGGTGGTCTCAATGAGCAGTACTTC.

This clonotype was seen once. A clone one base away is much larger, so this may be a read error. The rearrangement joins TRBV6-6 to TRBJ2-5, with no clear D. Matching the DNA end better, TRBJ2-1 makes the J call doubtful. Germline loops: CDR1 MNHNY, CDR2 SVGAGI (reference sequence). The CDR3 extends over 14 amino acids. The CDR3 bases are TGTGCCAGCAGTGTAGGGTCAGGCCAAGAGACCCAGTTCTTC. Translating it yields CASSVGSGQETQFF.

The V and J genes are TRBV6-5 and TRBJ2-1; D ambiguous. The CDR3 is 11 residues long. Trimming pared 4 bases from V and 13 bases from J, leaving 11 bases between. CDR1 MNHEY and CDR2 SVGAGI come from the germline V gene. The CDR3 nucleotides read TGTGCCAGCAGTTCCCCAGAGACCCAGTTCTTC. Protein: CASSSPETQFF.